This entry features one TCR beta chain sequence. Its target is unknown. All gene names here are mouse names. The read terminates 1 residue before the CDR3 end, so the remaining end is supplied by the germline J gene. The sample originates from a study of tissue T cells after allogeneic stem cell transplantation. Regarding the study as a whole: Across patients, clones rarely overlapped, yet motif clusters were shared tissue-specifically. Anatomically similar tissues had similar TCR repertoires within each patient.

Produced via immunoSEQ multiplex PCR; TCRdb's table is partial and in-frame only. This table has around 5,200 clones, roughly a third appearing once. The CDR3 runs 13 residues. Germline V gives CDR1 KGHPV, CDR2 FQNQEV (reference sequence). The V and J ends lost 3 bases and 2 bases respectively, with 6 bases between them. Time point of the sample: mouse harvest day 14 after allogeneic transplant. Tail vein injection delivered 10^7 T-cell-depleted bone marrow cells and 10^6 splenic CD5+ T cells. Material for sequencing was skin. This TCR was recovered from a female BALB/c mouse given C57BL/6 T cells with graft-versus-host disease after an allogeneic hematopoietic cell transplant. V and J are TRBV26 and TRBJ2-4, with D tentatively TRBD1 (5 bases). CDR3 DNA, as far as it was read: TGTGCCAGCAGTCTACAGGTTCAAAACACCTTGTAC. Translated, it gives CASSLQVQNTLY. The whole CDR3 reads CASSLQVQNTLYF. Supplemented by reference TRBV26 and TRBJ2-4, the full variable domain reads NSKVIQTPRYLVKGQGQKAKMRCIPEKGHPVVFWYQQNKNNEFKFLINFQNQEVLQQIDMTEKRFSAECPSNSPCSLEIQSSEAGDSALYLCASSLQVQNTLYFGAGTRLSVL.